This entry describes one T cell receptor (beta chain). Its antigen remains unknown. This table comes from immunoSEQ multiplex PCR, and its TCRdb copy is limited to in-frame clones, with some not included. Among roughly 230,000 clones listed, 80% to 95% were seen once. This entry is derived from a study of cytomegalovirus exposure and HLA in healthy donors. Germline V lookup: CDR1 SEHNR, CDR2 FQNEAQ (reference sequence). This CDR3 comprises 16 residues. V dropped 1 base and J dropped 7; count of bases not matched to a gene: 9. Findings of the study overall: Cytomegalovirus status was reportedly diagnosed by the classifier with high sensitivity and specificity. Overall, around 150 TCR beta chains were annotated as cytomegalovirus-associated. In vitro experiments confirmed that three CMV-associated chains were specific for CMV antigens.

The TCR originated in a woman aged 30 to 39 in good health and CMV-seronegative. Material for sequencing was PBMCs. The chain couples TRBV7-9 to TRBJ2-1, with 8 bases identical to TRBD2. DNA for the CDR3: TGTGCCAGCAGCTTAGGAGCGGGAGAGGCCTCGAATGAGCAGTTCTTC. Amino acids: CASSLGAGEASNEQFF.